This T cell receptor (beta chain) appears in the sequencing data of a study of blood T cell repertoires in COVID-19. The germline V gene has CDR1 SEHNR and CDR2 FQNEAQ (reference sequence). The CDR3 sequence is 12 residues long. V was clipped by 8 bases and J by 1 base, with 6 bases between them. Repertoires were generated with immunoSEQ multiplex PCR, while TCRdb's copy carries only in-frame clones and drops some. The sample holds more than 200,000 clones; approximately 90% are singletons and the top ten take 11%. The chain has TRBV7-9 and TRBJ2-1; D not resolved. Sample: peripheral blood. The clonotype originates from a man in his fifties or sixties with COVID-19, enrolled during active disease. The CDR3 DNA sequence: TGTGCCAGCGAGGATTCCTACAATGAGCAGTTCTTC. As protein: CASEDSYNEQFF.